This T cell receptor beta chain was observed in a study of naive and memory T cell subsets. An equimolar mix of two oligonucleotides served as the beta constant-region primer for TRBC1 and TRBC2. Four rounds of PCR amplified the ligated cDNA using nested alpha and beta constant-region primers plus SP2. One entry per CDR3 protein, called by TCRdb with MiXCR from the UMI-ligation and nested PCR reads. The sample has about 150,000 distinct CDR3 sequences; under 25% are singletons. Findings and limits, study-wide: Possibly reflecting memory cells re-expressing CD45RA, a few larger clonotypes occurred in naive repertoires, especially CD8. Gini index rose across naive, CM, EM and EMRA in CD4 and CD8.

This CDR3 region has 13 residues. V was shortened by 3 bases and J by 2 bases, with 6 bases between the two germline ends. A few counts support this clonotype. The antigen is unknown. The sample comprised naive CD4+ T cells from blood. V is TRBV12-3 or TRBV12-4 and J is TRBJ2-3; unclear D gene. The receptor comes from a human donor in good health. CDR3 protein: CASSLEFTDTQYF. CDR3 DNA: TGTGCCAGCAGTTTGGAATTCACAGATACGCAGTATTTT.